Listed below are T cell receptor beta chains from one sample, sequenced in a study of cytomegalovirus exposure and HLA in healthy donors. Assay: immunoSEQ multiplex PCR; the TCRdb copy retains only in-frame clones and omits some. This sample has 100,000 to 150,000 clones, with about two thirds found just once. Sequenced input: PBMCs. The receptors originated from a man aged 25 to 40 in good health and CMV-seronegative. Each CDR3 is given with its conserved first and last residue. A D gene is named only where the DNA matches it firmly. The listing skips clone size in some rows; elsewhere it reads once, few, many or a size class.

j_call v_call d_call clone_size cdr3_nt cdr3_aa
TRBJ2-3 TRBV6-4 . once TGTGCCAGCAGTGATGGGGCGAGCACAGATACGCAGTATTTT CASSDGASTDTQYF
TRBJ2-7 TRBV5-1 . . TGCGCCAGCAGCTTGGCACAGGCGGCACACGAGCAGTACTTC CASSLAQAAHEQYF
TRBJ2-3 TRBV7-2 . . TGTGCCAGCAGCCCAATTGAGTTATCCGCAGATACGCAGTATTTT CASSPIELSADTQYF
TRBJ1-2 TRBV28 . . TGTGCCAGCAGGTGGCCCCAGTTGGGCTACACCTTC CASRWPQLGYTF
TRBJ2-1 TRBV4-3 TRBD2 . TGCGCCAGCAGCCAAGATGGAGGAGCGGGGGGCTACAATGAGCAGTTCTTC CASSQDGGAGGYNEQFF
TRBJ1-2 TRBV6-1 . few TGTGCCAGCAGGAGGTCCGTAGAATACTCTTATGGCTACACCTTC CASRRSVEYSYGYTF
TRBJ2-3 TRBV7-9 TRBD2 . TGTTCCAGCAGCTTAGTAGCGGGCGGAAACACAGATACGCAGTATTTT CSSSLVAGGNTDTQYF
TRBJ2-3 TRBV5-1 TRBD1 . TGCGCCAGCAGCTTGGGGGACAGTGGCACAGATACGCAGTATTTT CASSLGDSGTDTQYF
TRBJ2-3 TRBV6-6 . . TGTGCCAGCAGTTACTTGGGACTTGAAACAGATACGCAGTATTTT CASSYLGLETDTQYF
TRBJ2-5 TRBV30 . . TGTGCCTGGAGTGTAGGCGTCCGGGTGGGCCAAGAGACCCAGTACTTC CAWSVGVRVGQETQYF
TRBJ2-7 TRBV28 TRBD1 . TGTGCCAGCAGTTTACCCACAGGGGGCCCCTACGAGCAGTACTTC CASSLPTGGPYEQYF
TRBJ1-4 TRBV11-2 . once TGTGCCAGCAGCTTAGGGGGCAGGGGTGACGGAGAAAAACTGTTTTTT CASSLGGRGDGEKLFF
TRBJ1-2 TRBV7-9 TRBD1 . TGTTCCAGCAGCTCCTCCCGGACAGGGGCAGATAGCTATGGCTACACCTTC CSSSSSRTGADSYGYTF
TRBJ1-6 TRBV6-5 TRBD1 . TGTGCCAGCAGTTACTCCGCAGGGGGCAGGGATTCACCCCTCCACTTT CASSYSAGGRDSPLHF
TRBJ1-2 TRBV6-1 . . TGTGCCAGCCAGGCGAAGGACAAGATCGACTATGGCTACACCTTC CASQAKDKIDYGYTF
TRBJ2-1 TRBV28 . . TGTGCCAGCAGTTCTGGGCACTCGAGACGGTTGGATGAGCAGTTCTTC CASSSGHSRRLDEQFF
TRBJ1-4 TRBV4-3 TRBD1 . TGCGCCAGCAGCCAAGATGGGACAGGGTGGGACGAAAAACTGTTTTTT CASSQDGTGWDEKLFF
TRBJ1-2 TRBV6-1 TRBD1 . TGTGCCAGCAGTCGCGACAGGGGGGCCTATGGCTACACCTTC CASSRDRGAYGYTF
TRBJ2-7 TRBV2 . . TGTGCCAGCAGTCCAGATTCCCTTTACGAGCAGTACTTC CASSPDSLYEQYF
TRBJ2-3 TRBV6-6 . . TGTGCCAGCAGTTCCTCCGGGGCGCAGTATTTT CASSSSGAQYF
TRBJ1-1 TRBV7-9 . . TGTGCCAGCAGCCCCTCGTTGAGGTCTAACACTGAAGCTTTCTTT CASSPSLRSNTEAFF
TRBJ2-1 TRBV4-1 TRBD1 few TGCGCCAGCAGCCCGCTCGGGACAGCAACTACCTACAATGAGCAGTTCTTC CASSPLGTATTYNEQFF
TRBJ2-6 TRBV5-1 TRBD1 . TGCGCCAGCAGCTTGGGGACAGGTGACTCTGGGGCCAACGTCCTGACTTTC CASSLGTGDSGANVLTF
TRBJ2-2 TRBV5-1 . . TGCGCCAGCAGCTTAACAGAAGGCACCGGGGAGCTGTTTTTT CASSLTEGTGELFF
TRBJ2-3 TRBV19 . . TGTGCCAGTAGTTCCCTCACAGATACGCAGTATTTT CASSSLTDTQYF
TRBJ2-7 TRBV19 TRBD2 . TGTGCCAGTAGTCCCCCTCTAGCGGGGGGAGGCTACTACGAGCAGTACTTC CASSPPLAGGGYYEQYF
TRBJ2-3 TRBV10-1 . . TGCGCCAGCAGTGAAGTCGGGGACAACACAGATACGCAGTATTTT CASSEVGDNTDTQYF
TRBJ2-1 TRBV4-1 TRBD2 . TGCGCCAGCAGCCCCGGGGGGGCCCTCAGCGTCTACAATGAGCAGTTCTTC CASSPGGALSVYNEQFF
TRBJ2-6 TRBV28 . . TGTGCCAGCAGGGCGGCAGGAGGTGGGGCCAACGTCCTGACTTTC CASRAAGGGANVLTF
TRBJ2-1 TRBV20-1 . . TGCAGTGCTACTAGCGTTGAGCAGTTCTTC CSATSVEQFF
TRBJ1-2 TRBV19 TRBD1 few TGTGCCAGTATCGGGACAGGGACTAGCTATGGCTACACCTTC CASIGTGTSYGYTF
TRBJ2-7 TRBV5-6 . . TGTGCCAGCAGCCCGCTAGAGGCCTACGAGCAGTACTTC CASSPLEAYEQYF
TRBJ1-4 TRBV6-1 TRBD1 few TGTGCCAGCAGTTCCGGGACAGATGATGAAAAACTGTTTTTT CASSSGTDDEKLFF
TRBJ1-6 TRBV4-2 . few TGTGCCAGCAGCCAAGACGGGCGGGGGCCCCTCCACTTT CASSQDGRGPLHF
TRBJ2-2 TRBV18 . . TGTGCCAGCCTAGCGTCGATAAAGGCCGGGGAGCTGTTTTTT CASLASIKAGELFF
TRBJ1-1 TRBV9 . . TGTGCCAGCAGCGTAGTAGACAGTGGGAACACTGAAGCTTTCTTT CASSVVDSGNTEAFF
TRBJ1-6 TRBV2 . once TGTGCCAGCCAGGGAGGTTGGAATTCACCCCTCCACTTT CASQGGWNSPLHF
TRBJ2-3 TRBV9 TRBD1 . TGTGCCAGCAGCCCACGACCGACAGGGGTGGCAGATACGCAGTATTTT CASSPRPTGVADTQYF
TRBJ2-1 TRBV30 TRBD2 . TGTGCCTGGAGTAACGGACTAGCGGGGGATCAGTTCTTC CAWSNGLAGDQFF
TRBJ1-2 TRBV27 TRBD1 few TGTGCCAGCAGTGCCGTGACAGGGGTGGGCTATGGCTACACCTTC CASSAVTGVGYGYTF
TRBJ1-1 TRBV19 TRBD1 . TGTGCCAGTAGTAAGGGGACAGGGTGGGGAAGTGGCGCTTTCTTT CASSKGTGWGSGAFF
TRBJ2-3 TRBV7-2 . . TGTGCCAGCAGCGTTCGACAACTGGGTACGCAGTATTTT CASSVRQLGTQYF
TRBJ1-4 TRBV15 . . TGTGCCACCAGCAGAGCCAGGGGCGAAAAACTGTTTTTT CATSRARGEKLFF
TRBJ1-1 TRBV7-2 TRBD1 . TGTGCCAGCAGCTCCATGAGGACAGGGCCTACTGAAGCTTTCTTT CASSSMRTGPTEAFF
TRBJ2-7 TRBV28 . . TGTGCCAGCAGTTCATCCTGGGAGATTTACTCCTACGAGCAGTACTTC CASSSSWEIYSYEQYF
TRBJ1-1 TRBV7-6 . . TGTGCCAGCAGCCTGCCGGGACTCAACACTGAAGCTTTCTTT CASSLPGLNTEAFF
TRBJ2-3 TRBV5-1 TRBD2 . TGCGCCAGCAGACGCGGGGGGTCCACAGATACGCAGTATTTT CASRRGGSTDTQYF
TRBJ2-7 TRBV19 . . TGTGCCAGTAGTTCCCAGGGTCGATCGGGCGAGCAGTACTTC CASSSQGRSGEQYF
TRBJ2-7 TRBV4-3 . . TGCGCCAGCTGCCAAGATTATCTCAGGACAGAGGCCTACGAGCAGTACTTC CASCQDYLRTEAYEQYF
TRBJ2-2 TRBV6-5 . . TGTGCCAGCAGTAGAGACAGTCGGTGGGAGCTGTTTTTT CASSRDSRWELFF
TRBJ2-1 TRBV9 . . TGTGCCAGCAGCCATGATAAGACAAGCTCCTACAATGAGCAGTTCTTC CASSHDKTSSYNEQFF
TRBJ1-2 TRBV6-5 . . TGTGCCAGCAGTTACACGGAGGGGATCAGTGGCTACACCTTC CASSYTEGISGYTF
TRBJ1-2 TRBV14 . few TGTGCCAGCAGCCAAGGCGGTTTCTATGGCTACACCTTC CASSQGGFYGYTF